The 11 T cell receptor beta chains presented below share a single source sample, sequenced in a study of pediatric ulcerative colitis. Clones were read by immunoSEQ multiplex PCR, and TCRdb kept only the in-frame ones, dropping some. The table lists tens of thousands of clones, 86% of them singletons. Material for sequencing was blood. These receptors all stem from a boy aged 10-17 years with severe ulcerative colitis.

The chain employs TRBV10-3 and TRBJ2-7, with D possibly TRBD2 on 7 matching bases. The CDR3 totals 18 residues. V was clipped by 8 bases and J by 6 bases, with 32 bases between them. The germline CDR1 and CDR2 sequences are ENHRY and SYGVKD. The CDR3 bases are TGTGCCATCCAGGGGCCGGGGGGAGACAGTCCCCCGACTTCCGAGCAGTACTTC. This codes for CAIQGPGGDSPPTSEQYF.

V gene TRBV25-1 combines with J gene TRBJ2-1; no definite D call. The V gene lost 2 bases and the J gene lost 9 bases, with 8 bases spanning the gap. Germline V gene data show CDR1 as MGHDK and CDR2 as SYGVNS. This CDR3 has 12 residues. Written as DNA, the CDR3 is TGTGCCAGCAGTGAAACGGCGGCTGAGCAGTTCTTC. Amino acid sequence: CASSETAAEQFF.

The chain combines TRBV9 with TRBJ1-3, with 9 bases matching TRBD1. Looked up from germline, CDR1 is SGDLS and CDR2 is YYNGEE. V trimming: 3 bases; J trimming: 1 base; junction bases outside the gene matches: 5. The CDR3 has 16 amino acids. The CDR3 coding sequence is TGTGCCAGCAGCGCTTCCGGACAGGGGTCTGGAAACACCATATATTTT. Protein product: CASSASGQGSGNTIYF.

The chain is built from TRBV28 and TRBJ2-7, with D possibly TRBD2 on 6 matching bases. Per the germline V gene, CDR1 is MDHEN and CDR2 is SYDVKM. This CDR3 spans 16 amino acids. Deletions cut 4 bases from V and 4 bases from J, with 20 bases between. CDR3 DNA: TGTGCCAGCAGTTCGCCCTGGGGGGACGGGGTTTACGAGCAGTACTTC. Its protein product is CASSSPWGDGVYEQYF.

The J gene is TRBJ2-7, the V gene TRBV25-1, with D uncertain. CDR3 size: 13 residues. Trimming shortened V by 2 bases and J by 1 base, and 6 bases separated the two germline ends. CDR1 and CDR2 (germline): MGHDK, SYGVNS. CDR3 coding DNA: TGTGCCAGCAGTGAAACACAATCCTACGAGCAGTACTTC. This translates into CASSETQSYEQYF.

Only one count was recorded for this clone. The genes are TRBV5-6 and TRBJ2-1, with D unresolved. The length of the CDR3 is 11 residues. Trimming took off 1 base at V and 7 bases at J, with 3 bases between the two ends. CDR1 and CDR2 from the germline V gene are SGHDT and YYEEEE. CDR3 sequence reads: CASSLWNEQFF. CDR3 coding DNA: TGTGCCAGCAGCTTGTGGAATGAGCAGTTCTTC.

The CDR3 DNA sequence: TGTGCCAGCAGCTTGGGAGCGAACACTGAAGCTTTCTTT. As protein: CASSLGANTEAFF. The chain carries TRBV5-5 and TRBJ1-1; D unclear. V was clipped by 0 bases and J by 1 base, with 4 bases between them. The V gene's germline CDR1 is SGHKS and CDR2 YYEKEE (reference sequence). This CDR3 is built from 13 residues.

Here the CDR3 reads CASTQFETQYF. CDR3 coding DNA: TGTGCCAGCACCCAATTTGAGACCCAGTACTTC. The chain links TRBV2 to TRBJ2-5; D is undetermined. The V gene's germline CDR1 is SNHLY and CDR2 FYNNEI. The CDR3 loop spans 11 amino acids. The V end lost 7 bases, the J end lost 5 bases, and 8 bases lay between the germline ends.

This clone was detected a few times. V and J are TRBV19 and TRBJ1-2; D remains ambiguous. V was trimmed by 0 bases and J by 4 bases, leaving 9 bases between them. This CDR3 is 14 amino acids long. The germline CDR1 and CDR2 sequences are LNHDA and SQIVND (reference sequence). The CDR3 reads CASSIDGRTYGYTF. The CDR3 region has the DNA TGTGCCAGTAGTATAGACGGCAGGACCTATGGCTACACCTTC. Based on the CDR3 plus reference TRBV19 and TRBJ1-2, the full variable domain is DGGITQSPKYLFRKEGQNVTLSCEQNLNHDAMYWYRQDPGQGLRLIYYSQIVNDFQKGDIAEGYSVSREKKESFPLTVTSAQKNPTAFYLCASSIDGRTYGYTFGSGTRLTVV.

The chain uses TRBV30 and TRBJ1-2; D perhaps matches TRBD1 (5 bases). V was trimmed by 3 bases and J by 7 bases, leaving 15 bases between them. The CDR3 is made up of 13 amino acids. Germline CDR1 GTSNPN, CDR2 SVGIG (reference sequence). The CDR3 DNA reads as TGTGCCTGGAGGGGGCGCCCTCGCGGTGGCTACACCTTC. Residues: CAWRGRPRGGYTF.

CDR3 in amino acids: CAIGLAEDNEQFF. CDR3 nucleotides: TGTGCTATCGGACTAGCGGAGGACAATGAGCAGTTCTTC. The chain carries TRBV12-5 and TRBJ2-1; 10 bases fit TRBD2. After removal of 10 bases from V and 5 bases from J, the junction contained 5 bases not matched to a gene. This CDR3 spans 13 amino acids. Germline CDR1 and CDR2: LGHNT and FRNRAP.